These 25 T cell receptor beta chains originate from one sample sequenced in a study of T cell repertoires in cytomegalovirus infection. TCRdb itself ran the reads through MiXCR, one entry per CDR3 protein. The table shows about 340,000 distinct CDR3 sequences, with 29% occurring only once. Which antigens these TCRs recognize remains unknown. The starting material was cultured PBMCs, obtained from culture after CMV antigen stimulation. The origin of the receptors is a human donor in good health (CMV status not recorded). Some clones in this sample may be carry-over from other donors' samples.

CDR3 in DNA: TGTGCCAGCAGTTACGTGCCAAAGGAGACCCAGTACTTC. It codes for CASSYVPKETQYF. The chain is built from TRBV28 and TRBJ2-5, with D unresolved. This CDR3 is built from 13 residues. Germline CDR1 is MDHEN and CDR2 is SYDVKM. Trimming shortened V by 4 bases and J by 5 bases, and 11 bases separated the two germline ends.

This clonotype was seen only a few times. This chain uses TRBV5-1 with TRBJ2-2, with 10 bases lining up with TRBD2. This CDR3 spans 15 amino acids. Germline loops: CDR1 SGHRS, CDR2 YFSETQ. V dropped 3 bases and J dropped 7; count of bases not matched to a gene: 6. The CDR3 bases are TGCGCCAGCAGCTCCAGCGGGGGGGCCATCGGGGAGCTGTTTTTT. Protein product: CASSSSGGAIGELFF.

The CDR3: CASSLGVGLASDTQYF. Here the CDR3 DNA reads TGTGCCAGCAGCTTAGGAGTGGGACTAGCATCGGATACGCAGTATTTT. The chain couples TRBV11-2 to TRBJ2-3; 9 nucleotides match TRBD2. Germline V lookup: CDR1 SGHAT, CDR2 FQNNGV. J gave up 6 bases and V 1 base, and 8 bases lay outside the gene matches. CDR3 length: 16 residues.

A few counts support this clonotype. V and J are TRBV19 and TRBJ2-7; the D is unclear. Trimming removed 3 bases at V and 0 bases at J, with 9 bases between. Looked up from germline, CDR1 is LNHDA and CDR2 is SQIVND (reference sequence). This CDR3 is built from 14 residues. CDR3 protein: CASSIQRSSYEQYF. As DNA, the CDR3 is TGTGCCAGTAGTATCCAGCGCAGCTCCTACGAGCAGTACTTC.

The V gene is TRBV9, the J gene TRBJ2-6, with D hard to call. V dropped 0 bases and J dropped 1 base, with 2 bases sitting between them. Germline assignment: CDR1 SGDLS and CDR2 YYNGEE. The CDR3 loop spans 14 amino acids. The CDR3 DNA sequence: TGTGCCAGCAGCGTAGTATCTGGGGCCAACGTCCTGACTTTC. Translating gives CASSVVSGANVLTF.

CDR3 sequence: CASNEPGLAGKAYEQYF. The CDR3, as DNA: TGTGCCAGCAACGAACCGGGACTAGCGGGTAAGGCCTACGAGCAGTACTTC. The chain joins TRBV11-2 to TRBJ2-7; 12 nucleotides line up with TRBD2. This CDR3 contains 17 residues. Germline assignment: CDR1 SGHAT and CDR2 FQNNGV. Trimming removed 7 bases from V and 2 bases from J; junction bases left unmatched: 12.

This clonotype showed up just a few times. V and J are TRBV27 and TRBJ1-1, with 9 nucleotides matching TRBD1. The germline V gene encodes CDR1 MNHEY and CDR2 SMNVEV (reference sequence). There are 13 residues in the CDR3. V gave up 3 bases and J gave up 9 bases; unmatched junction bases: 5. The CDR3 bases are TGTGCCAGCAGTTTCCGACAGGGGGGAAAAGCTTTCTTT. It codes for CASSFRQGGKAFF.

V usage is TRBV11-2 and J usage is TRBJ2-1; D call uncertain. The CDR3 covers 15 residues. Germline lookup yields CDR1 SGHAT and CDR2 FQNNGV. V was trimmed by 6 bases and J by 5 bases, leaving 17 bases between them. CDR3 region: CASRVGIRYHNEQFF. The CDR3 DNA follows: TGTGCCAGCAGGGTGGGCATCAGGTATCACAATGAGCAGTTCTTC.

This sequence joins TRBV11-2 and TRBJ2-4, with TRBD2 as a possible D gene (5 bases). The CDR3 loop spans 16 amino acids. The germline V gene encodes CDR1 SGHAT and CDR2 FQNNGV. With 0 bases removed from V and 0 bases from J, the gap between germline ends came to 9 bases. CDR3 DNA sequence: TGTGCCAGCAGCTTAGACCTAGCCCTAGCCAAAAACATTCAGTACTTC. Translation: CASSLDLALAKNIQYF.

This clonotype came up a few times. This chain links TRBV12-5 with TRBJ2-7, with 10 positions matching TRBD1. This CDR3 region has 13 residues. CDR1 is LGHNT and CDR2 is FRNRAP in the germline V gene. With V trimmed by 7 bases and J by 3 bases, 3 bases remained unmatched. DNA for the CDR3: TGTGCTAGTGTCGGGACAGGGGTCTACGAGCAGTACTTC. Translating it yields CASVGTGVYEQYF.

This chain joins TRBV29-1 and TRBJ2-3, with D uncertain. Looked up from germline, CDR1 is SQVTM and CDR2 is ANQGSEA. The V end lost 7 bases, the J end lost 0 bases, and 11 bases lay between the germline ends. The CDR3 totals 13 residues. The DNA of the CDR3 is TGCAGCGGTGGGTGGGCTAGCACAGATACGCAGTATTTT. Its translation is CSGGWASTDTQYF.

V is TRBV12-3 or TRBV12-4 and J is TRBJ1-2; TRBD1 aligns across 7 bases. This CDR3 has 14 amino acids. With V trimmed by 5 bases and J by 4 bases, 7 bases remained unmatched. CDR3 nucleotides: TGTGCCAGCAGTCCCGGGACAGCCCCCTATGGCTACACCTTC. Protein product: CASSPGTAPYGYTF.

CDR3 sequence reads: CASSYFTLRQGHEQYF. The CDR3 DNA reads as TGTGCCAGCAGTTACTTTACCCTCCGACAGGGCCACGAGCAGTACTTC. The chain combines TRBV6-2 or TRBV6-3 with TRBJ2-7, with 7 bases that match TRBD1. The CDR3 has 16 residues. The V and J ends lost 1 base and 5 bases, in that order; junction bases with no gene match: 11. Germline V gives CDR1 MNHEY, CDR2 SVGEGT.

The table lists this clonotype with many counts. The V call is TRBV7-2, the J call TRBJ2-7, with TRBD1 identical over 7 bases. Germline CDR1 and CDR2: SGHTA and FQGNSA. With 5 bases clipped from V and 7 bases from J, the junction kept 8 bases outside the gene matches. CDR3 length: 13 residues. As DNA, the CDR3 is TGTGCCAGCAGCCCACAGGGGATGGGGGAGCAGTACTTC. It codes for CASSPQGMGEQYF.

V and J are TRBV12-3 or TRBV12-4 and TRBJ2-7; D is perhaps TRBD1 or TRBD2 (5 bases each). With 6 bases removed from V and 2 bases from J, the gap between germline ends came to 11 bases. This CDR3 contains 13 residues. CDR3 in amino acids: CASSPLGAYEQYF. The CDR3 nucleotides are TGTGCCAGCAGCCCACTGGGGGCCTACGAGCAGTACTTC.

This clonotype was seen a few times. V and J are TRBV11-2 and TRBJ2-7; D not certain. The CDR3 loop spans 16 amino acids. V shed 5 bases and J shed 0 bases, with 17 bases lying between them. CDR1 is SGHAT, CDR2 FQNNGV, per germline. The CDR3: CASSPWRRASSYEQYF. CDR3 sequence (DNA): TGTGCCAGCAGCCCATGGAGACGTGCTAGCTCCTACGAGCAGTACTTC.

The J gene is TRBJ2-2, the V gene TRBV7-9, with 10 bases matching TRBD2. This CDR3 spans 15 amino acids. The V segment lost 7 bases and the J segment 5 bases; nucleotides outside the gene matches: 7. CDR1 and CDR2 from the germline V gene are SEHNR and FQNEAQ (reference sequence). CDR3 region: CASKSLAGETGELFF. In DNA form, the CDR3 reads TGTGCCAGCAAGAGCCTAGCGGGAGAAACCGGGGAGCTGTTTTTT.

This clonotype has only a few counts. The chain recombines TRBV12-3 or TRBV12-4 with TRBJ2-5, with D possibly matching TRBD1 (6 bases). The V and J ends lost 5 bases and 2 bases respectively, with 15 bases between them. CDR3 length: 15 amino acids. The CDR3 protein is CASSGTPGEQETQYF. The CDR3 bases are TGTGCCAGCAGTGGGACACCAGGGGAGCAAGAGACCCAGTACTTC.

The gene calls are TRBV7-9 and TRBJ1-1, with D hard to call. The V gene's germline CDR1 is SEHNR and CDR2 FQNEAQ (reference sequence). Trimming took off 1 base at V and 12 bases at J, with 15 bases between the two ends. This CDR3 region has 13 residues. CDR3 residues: CASSLEARTSSFF. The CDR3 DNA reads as TGTGCCAGCAGCTTAGAAGCCCGAACCTCATCTTTCTTT. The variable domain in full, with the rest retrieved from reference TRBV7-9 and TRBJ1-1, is DTGVSQNPRHKITKRGQNVTFRCDPISEHNRLYWYRQTLGQGPEFLTYFQNEAQLEKSRLLSDRFSAERPKGSFSTLEIQRTEQGDSAMYLCASSLEARTSSFFGQGTRLTVV.

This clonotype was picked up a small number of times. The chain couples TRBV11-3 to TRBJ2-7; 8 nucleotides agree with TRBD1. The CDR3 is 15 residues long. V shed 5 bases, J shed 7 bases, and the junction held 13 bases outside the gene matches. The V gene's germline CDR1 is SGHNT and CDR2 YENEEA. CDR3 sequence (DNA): TGTGCCAGCAGCAGAGACGTCCAGGGGGCGTCGGAGCAGTACTTC. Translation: CASSRDVQGASEQYF.

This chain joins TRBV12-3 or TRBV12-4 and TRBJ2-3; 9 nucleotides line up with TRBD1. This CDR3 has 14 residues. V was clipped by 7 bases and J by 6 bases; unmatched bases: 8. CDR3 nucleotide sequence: TGTGCCAGCATCCAGGGACAGGGCGCGGATACGCAGTATTTT. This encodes CASIQGQGADTQYF.

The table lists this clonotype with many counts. The DNA for the CDR3 is TGTGCCAGCAGCTTAGAGGGGCAGAGCTACTACGAGCAGTACTTC. Translated: CASSLEGQSYYEQYF. This chain connects TRBV7-6 to TRBJ2-7, with a tentative D call TRBD1 (5 bases). V lost 1 base, J lost 3 bases, and 13 bases lay in between. CDR1 and CDR2 from the germline V gene are SGHVS and FNYEAQ. The CDR3 length is 15 residues.

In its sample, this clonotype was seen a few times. CDR3 sequence (DNA): TGTGCCAGCAGGAAAGGACGGGTCGGTGGAAACACCATATATTTT. As protein: CASRKGRVGGNTIYF. This chain connects TRBV6-5 to TRBJ1-3, with D hard to call. The V gene lost 6 bases and the J gene lost 3 bases, with 15 bases spanning the gap. The CDR3 is made up of 15 amino acids. Germline lookup yields CDR1 MNHEY and CDR2 SVGAGI.

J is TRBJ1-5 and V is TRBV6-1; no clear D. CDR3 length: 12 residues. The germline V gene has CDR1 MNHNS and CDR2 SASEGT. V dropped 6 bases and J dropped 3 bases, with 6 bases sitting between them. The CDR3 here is CASRGINQPQHF. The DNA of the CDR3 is TGTGCCAGCAGGGGGATCAATCAGCCCCAGCATTTT.

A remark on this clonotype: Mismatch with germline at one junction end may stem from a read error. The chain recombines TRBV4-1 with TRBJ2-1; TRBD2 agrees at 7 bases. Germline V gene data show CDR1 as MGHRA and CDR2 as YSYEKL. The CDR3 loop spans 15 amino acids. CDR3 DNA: TGTGCCAGCAGCCAAGATTTACTAGCGCAAGTGCAGCAGTTCTTC. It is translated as CASSQDLLAQVQQFF.